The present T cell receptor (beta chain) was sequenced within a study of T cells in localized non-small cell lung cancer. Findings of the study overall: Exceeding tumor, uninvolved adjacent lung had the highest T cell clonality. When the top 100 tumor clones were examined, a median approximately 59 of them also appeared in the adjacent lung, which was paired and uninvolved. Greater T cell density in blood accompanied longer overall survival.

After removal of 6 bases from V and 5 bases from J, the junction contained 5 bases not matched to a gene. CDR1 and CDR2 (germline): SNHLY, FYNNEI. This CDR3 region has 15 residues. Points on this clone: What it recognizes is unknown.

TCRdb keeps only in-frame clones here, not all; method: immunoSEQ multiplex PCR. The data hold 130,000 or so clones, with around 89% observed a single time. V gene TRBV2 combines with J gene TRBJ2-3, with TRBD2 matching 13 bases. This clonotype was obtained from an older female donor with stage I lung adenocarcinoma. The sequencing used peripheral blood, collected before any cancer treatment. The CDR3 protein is CASRGTSGNVDTQYF. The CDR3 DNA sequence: TGTGCCAGCAGGGGGACTAGCGGGAACGTAGATACGCAGTATTTT.